Following are 14 T cell receptor beta chains from one sample sequenced in a study of T cells in Graves' hyperthyroidism and ophthalmopathy. Amplification of TCR beta CDR3 regions was performed using RNA transcripts as template. HTBI primers were used for first-round RT-PCR of the TCR CDR3. TCRdb re-called the multiplex PCR reads through MiXCR, storing one row per CDR3 protein. Of over 450,000 distinct CDR3 sequences listed, roughly 15% are singletons. Material: blood. These TCRs come from a woman aged 18-29 years with Graves' ophthalmopathy.

This chain uses TRBV19 with TRBJ2-3; maybe TRBD2 (5 bases). Germline V lookup: CDR1 LNHDA, CDR2 SQIVND (reference sequence). V lost 3 bases and J lost 5, with 15 bases in between. The CDR3 length is 15 residues. The CDR3 reads CASSMYGNRGDTQYF. The CDR3, as DNA: TGTGCCAGTAGTATGTATGGGAACCGGGGAGATACGCAGTATTTT. The variable domain in full, with the rest retrieved from reference TRBV19 and TRBJ2-3, is DGGITQSPKYLFRKEGQNVTLSCEQNLNHDAMYWYRQDPGQGLRLIYYSQIVNDFQKGDIAEGYSVSREKKESFPLTVTSAQKNPTAFYLCASSMYGNRGDTQYFGPGTRLTVL.

V is TRBV5-1 and J is TRBJ1-4; TRBD1 agrees at 7 bases. V was clipped by 0 bases and J by 3 bases; unmatched bases: 2. The length of the CDR3 is 15 residues. Germline V lookup: CDR1 SGHRS, CDR2 YFSETQ. The CDR3 DNA reads as TGCGCCAGCAGCTTGGGGGACAGCGCTAATGAAAAACTGTTTTTT. Amino acid sequence: CASSLGDSANEKLFF.

This clonotype occurred a few times. This chain joins TRBV30 and TRBJ1-1; 7 bases align to TRBD1. Trimming at V came to 1 base and at J to 2 bases, leaving 7 bases not matched to a gene. Germline V gene sequence: CDR1 GTSNPN, CDR2 SVGIG (reference sequence). The CDR3 totals 15 residues. This CDR3 is CAWSGQGVRNTEAFF. As DNA, the CDR3 is TGTGCCTGGAGTGGTCAGGGGGTCCGTAACACTGAAGCTTTCTTT.

The CDR3 spells CASSLGESSYEQYF. The CDR3 region has the DNA TGTGCCAGCAGCCTCGGGGAGAGTTCCTACGAGCAGTACTTC. The chain links TRBV4-2 to TRBJ2-7, with D perhaps matching TRBD2 (5 bases). V lost 4 bases and J 1 base, leaving 11 bases between the germline ends. This CDR3 is built from 14 residues. Germline V gives CDR1 LGHNA, CDR2 YNFKEQ.

This clonotype was detected a few times. The gene calls are TRBV6-2 or TRBV6-3 and TRBJ1-5; D is unresolved. V was shortened by 4 bases and J by 0 bases, with 7 bases between the two germline ends. The CDR3 totals 14 residues. CDR1 is MNHEY, CDR2 SVGEGT, per germline. As DNA, the CDR3 is TGTGCCAGCAGTTGGGCATATAGCAATCAGCCCCAGCATTTT. As protein: CASSWAYSNQPQHF.

The chain couples TRBV27 to TRBJ1-5; 11 nucleotides match TRBD1. Germline CDR1 and CDR2: MNHEY and SMNVEV (reference sequence). V trimming: 5 bases; J trimming: 6 bases; junction bases outside the gene matches: 6. CDR3 length: 15 residues. CDR3 amino acids: CASSPRTGGIQPQHF. The CDR3 DNA sequence: TGTGCCAGCAGTCCACGGACAGGGGGCATTCAGCCCCAGCATTTT.

This clonotype was recorded at least ten times. This sequence joins TRBV2 and TRBJ1-2, with D possibly TRBD1 on 6 matching bases. The CDR3 is 13 residues long. V lost 11 bases and J lost 2, with 15 bases in between. Germline-derived CDR1 and CDR2 are SNHLY and FYNNEI. Written as DNA, the CDR3 is TGTGCCGGATACCGACAGGTCAACTATGGCTACACCTTC. Its protein is CAGYRQVNYGYTF.

In its sample, this clonotype was seen a few times. The chain joins TRBV20-1 to TRBJ1-2; D ambiguous. V was shortened by 4 bases and J by 7 bases, with 13 bases between the two germline ends. The CDR3 sequence is 12 residues long. CDR1 and CDR2 (germline): DFQATT, SNEGSKA (reference sequence). The CDR3 nucleotides are TGCAGTGCTACCGGTCGTATAGGTGGCTACACCTTC. Translation: CSATGRIGGYTF.

The rearrangement uses TRBV27 and TRBJ1-1; D gene unclear. Deletions cut 5 bases from V and 0 bases from J, with 13 bases between. CDR3 size: 15 residues. Germline loops: CDR1 MNHEY, CDR2 SMNVEV (reference sequence). The CDR3 DNA reads TGTGCCAGCAGTACTGGGCCGGTAATGAACACTGAAGCTTTCTTT. Amino acid sequence: CASSTGPVMNTEAFF.

There are a few counts of this clonotype. This rearrangement joins TRBV10-1 to TRBJ2-3; 15 nucleotides line up with TRBD2. V trimming: 4 bases; J trimming: 4 bases; junction bases outside the gene matches: 3. The germline V gene has CDR1 WNHNN and CDR2 SYGVQD (reference sequence). CDR3 length equals 16 residues. As DNA, the CDR3 is TGCGCCAGCAGTGCCTGGACTAGCGGGGGGGCAGATACGCAGTATTTT. It encodes CASSAWTSGGADTQYF.

The rearrangement links TRBV3-1 to TRBJ2-3; TRBD2 aligns across 8 bases. V shed 1 base, J shed 2 bases, and the junction held 8 bases outside the gene matches. Germline V gene lookup returns CDR1 LGHDT and CDR2 YNNKEL (reference sequence). The CDR3 loop spans 17 amino acids. The CDR3 nucleotides are TGTGCCAGCAGCCAAGCTCGGTGGACTAGCTTCACAGATACGCAGTATTTT. Amino acids: CASSQARWTSFTDTQYF.

This clonotype came up many times. The V gene is TRBV12-3 or TRBV12-4, the J gene TRBJ2-1; D unresolved. The germline V and J ends were trimmed by 6 bases and 4 bases, with 10 bases remaining between them. CDR3 size: 13 residues. The CDR3 loop reads CASRAGQYNEQFF. The DNA of the CDR3 is TGTGCCAGCAGGGCCGGCCAGTACAATGAGCAGTTCTTC.

The chain carries TRBV20-1 and TRBJ1-2, with 8 bases matching TRBD1. This CDR3 is built from 17 residues. With V trimmed by 0 bases and J by 4 bases, 13 bases remained unmatched. Germline assignment: CDR1 DFQATT and CDR2 SNEGSKA (reference sequence). CDR3 in DNA: TGCAGTGCTAGAGAAGGGAGCGGAGACAGGGGTTTCTATGGCTACACCTTC. This gives the protein CSAREGSGDRGFYGYTF.

Points on this clonotype: A single base separates this from a much larger clone, so it may be a read error. The genes are TRBV7-2 and TRBJ1-2, with TRBD1 as a possible D gene (5 bases). Germline CDR1 SGHTA, CDR2 FQGNSA. Deletions cut 2 bases from V and 4 bases from J, with 26 bases between. This CDR3 spans 19 amino acids. CDR3 in DNA: TGTGCCAGCAGCTTACATTCAGCGGTCGGGGCAGGGCTCCTCTATGGCTACACCTTC. Translated: CASSLHSAVGAGLLYGYTF.